This TCR beta chain was obtained from a study of blood T cell repertoires in COVID-19. The overall study: In each case, the material was cDNA or gDNA derived from T cells, B-cell-depleted T cells, or PBMCs.

CDR1 is MNHEY and CDR2 is SMNVEV in the germline V gene (reference sequence). V lost 3 bases, J lost 2 bases, and 17 bases lay in between. This CDR3 has 17 residues. Recruitment covered under 25 US areas and drew participants whose ages spanned about 18 to 95 years. Participants' reported clinical history set cohort assignment. Measured with immunoSEQ multiplex PCR; TCRdb has only the in-frame clones, and not every one. The sample lists 150,000 to 200,000 clones, more than 65% occurring once. This TCR came from a man aged 50-59 years who had recovered from COVID-19. The genes are TRBV27 and TRBJ2-1, with D maybe TRBD1 (5 bases). Sequenced input: PBMCs or T cells enriched from blood (not recorded which). The CDR3 here is CASSLGLGQATYNEQFF. The CDR3 coding sequence is TGTGCCAGCAGTTTGGGGCTGGGGCAGGCCACCTACAATGAGCAGTTCTTC.